These 27 T cell receptor beta chains originate from one sample sequenced in a study of blood T cell repertoires in COVID-19. Libraries were prepared by immunoSEQ multiplex PCR; TCRdb keeps only in-frame clonotypes and omits some of them. The sample carries 30,000 to 50,000 clones, roughly nine tenths recorded once. Sequencing was done on a sample of peripheral blood. Source of these receptors: a woman aged 25 to 39 in a cohort sampled during active COVID-19.

The genes are TRBV5-4 and TRBJ2-7; 7 nucleotides line up with TRBD1. Germline values: CDR1 SGHNT, CDR2 YYREEE (reference sequence). This CDR3 region has 15 residues. V gave up 3 bases and J gave up 3 bases; unmatched junction bases: 9. Here the CDR3 reads CASSSQGTDYYEQYF. The CDR3 bases are TGTGCCAGCAGCTCGCAGGGGACAGACTACTACGAGCAGTACTTC.

This chain uses TRBV29-1 with TRBJ1-2, with 8 bases lining up with TRBD1. The CDR3 spans 14 residues. The germline V gene has CDR1 SQVTM and CDR2 ANQGSEA. The J segment lost 8 bases and the V segment lost 4 bases, leaving 12 bases of the junction unmatched. The CDR3 sequence: CSVAPPDRGGGYTF. The DNA for the CDR3 is TGCAGCGTTGCCCCACCCGACAGGGGTGGCGGCTACACCTTC.

J is TRBJ1-1 and V is TRBV7-2, with 8 bases fitting TRBD1. Unmatched junction bases numbered 14, after V lost 1 base and J lost 4 bases. Germline CDR1 SGHTA, CDR2 FQGNSA. The CDR3 loop spans 18 amino acids. In DNA form, the CDR3 reads TGTGCCAGCAGCTTAGTCGCAGGGGGCTCGGGACGATCCACTGAAGCTTTCTTT. Amino acid sequence: CASSLVAGGSGRSTEAFF.

CDR3 in amino acids: CASSGMGGAYGYTF. The DNA for the CDR3 is TGTGCCAGCAGTGGAATGGGAGGGGCCTATGGCTACACCTTC. This sequence joins TRBV2 and TRBJ1-2; tentative D call: TRBD1 (5 bases). CDR3 length: 14 amino acids. Germline V gene sequence: CDR1 SNHLY, CDR2 FYNNEI. The ends were cut back, 4 bases at V and 4 bases at J, with 13 bases in the middle.

V gene TRBV30 combines with J gene TRBJ2-7, with a possible D match to TRBD1 (5 bases). The CDR3 consists of 13 residues. CDR1 GTSNPN and CDR2 SVGIG come from the germline V gene (reference sequence). Trimming shortened V by 0 bases and J by 3 bases, and 9 bases separated the two germline ends. As DNA, the CDR3 is TGTGCCTGGAGTGTCCAAACAGGCTACGAGCAGTACTTC. Residues: CAWSVQTGYEQYF.

The chain employs TRBV14 and TRBJ1-1; 8 bases are shared with TRBD1. Germline trimming cut 3 bases from V and 6 bases from J; bases unmatched to any gene: 6. The CDR3 loop spans 14 amino acids. In germline, CDR1 is SGHDN, CDR2 FVKESK. CDR3: CASSHRTGWSEAFF. CDR3 DNA: TGTGCCAGCAGCCACAGGACAGGGTGGTCTGAAGCTTTCTTT.

J is TRBJ2-2 and V is TRBV7-9; perhaps TRBD2 as D (5 bases). Per the germline V gene, CDR1 is SEHNR and CDR2 is FQNEAQ (reference sequence). Deletions cut 5 bases from V and 6 bases from J, with 19 bases between. The CDR3 is 16 amino acids. CDR3 sequence reads: CASSLSKRAVAGELFF. DNA of the CDR3: TGTGCCAGCAGCCTCTCCAAGAGGGCAGTCGCCGGGGAGCTGTTTTTT.

V gene TRBV9 combines with J gene TRBJ2-3; possibly TRBD1 for D (7 bases). This CDR3 spans 17 amino acids. CDR1 and CDR2 from the germline V gene are SGDLS and YYNGEE. Between the trimmed V and J ends, which lost 0 bases and 4 bases, there was a span of 18 bases. In DNA form, the CDR3 reads TGTGCCAGCAGCGTAGAAAGGCAGGGGGGTATCTCAGATACGCAGTATTTT. It specifies CASSVERQGGISDTQYF. The full variable domain, completed using reference TRBV9 and TRBJ2-3, is DSGVTQTPKHLITATGQRVTLRCSPRSGDLSVYWYQQSLDQGLQFLIQYYNGEERAKGNILERFSAQQFPDLHSELNLSSLELGDSALYFCASSVERQGGISDTQYFGPGTRLTVL.

The chain uses TRBV3-1 (or the pseudogene TRBV3-2) and TRBJ2-1; D may be TRBD2 (6 bases). The CDR3 has 12 amino acids. V was clipped by 4 bases and J by 10 bases, with 11 bases between them. The germline V gene encodes CDR1 LGHDT and CDR2 YNNKEL (reference sequence). CDR3 bases: TGTGCCAGCAGCCCGGGGGTAGGCGAGCAGTTCTTC. This codes for CASSPGVGEQFF.

The gene calls are TRBV6-6 and TRBJ2-1, with unresolved D. Trimming shortened V by 1 base and J by 6 bases, and 13 bases separated the two germline ends. CDR1 MNHNY and CDR2 SVGAGI come from the germline V gene (reference sequence). This CDR3 is 15 amino acids long. The CDR3 DNA reads TGTGCCAGCAGTTACTTTTCGTCGCCCGGCAATGAGCAGTTCTTC. It codes for CASSYFSSPGNEQFF.

V usage is TRBV11-2 and J usage is TRBJ2-5; no definite D call. Trimming stripped 0 bases from V and 4 bases from J, with 6 bases between. Germline V gene lookup returns CDR1 SGHAT and CDR2 FQNNGV. The CDR3 runs to 13 residues. Written as DNA, the CDR3 is TGTGCCAGCAGCTTAGAGGTTAGAGAGACCCAGTACTTC. It specifies CASSLEVRETQYF.

The chain recombines TRBV2 with TRBJ1-2; TRBD1 matches at 8 bases. Trimming at V came to 6 bases and at J to 2 bases, leaving 5 bases not matched to a gene. Germline CDR1 SNHLY, CDR2 FYNNEI. The CDR3 runs 14 residues. As DNA, the CDR3 is TGTGCCAGCAGCTGGACAGGGACCAACTATGGCTACACCTTC. Translated, it gives CASSWTGTNYGYTF.

V is TRBV7-6 and J is TRBJ1-4; 7 bases map to TRBD1. CDR3 length: 15 amino acids. With V trimmed by 6 bases and J by 3 bases, 7 bases remained unmatched. Germline loops: CDR1 SGHVS, CDR2 FNYEAQ. The CDR3 coding sequence is TGTGCCAGCAGATACCGACAGGGACCTAATGAAAAACTGTTTTTT. This translates into CASRYRQGPNEKLFF.

V and J are TRBV24-1 and TRBJ2-1; D unclear. The CDR3 consists of 12 residues. Per the germline V gene, CDR1 is KGHDR and CDR2 is SFDVKD. Trimming cost V 7 bases and J 4 bases, with 7 bases left between them. Here the CDR3 reads CATRDSYNEQFF. The CDR3 nucleotides read TGTGCCACCAGAGACTCTTACAATGAGCAGTTCTTC.

This chain uses TRBV7-2 with TRBJ1-2, with 10 bases fitting TRBD1. Germline-derived CDR1 and CDR2 are SGHTA and FQGNSA. The trim removed 5 bases at V and 4 bases at J, leaving 4 bases unmatched. The CDR3 consists of 14 residues. CDR3 DNA sequence: TGTGCCAGCAGCCCTGGACAGGGGGGCTATGGCTACACCTTC. Its translation: CASSPGQGGYGYTF.

Of note for this clone: The junction does not match germline at one end; this may be a read error. The CDR3 loop reads CTSNLPRDRVGGHTGELFF. The DNA of the CDR3 is TGTACCAGCAACTTGCCCCGGGACAGGGTAGGAGGGCACACCGGGGAGCTGTTTTTT. The chain uses TRBV9 and TRBJ2-2, with 9 bases that match TRBD1. This CDR3 has 19 amino acids. Per the germline V gene, CDR1 is SGDLS and CDR2 is YYNGEE.

The chain employs TRBV4-3 and TRBJ2-7; 9 bases are shared with TRBD1. Germline V CDR1 and CDR2: LGHNA, YSLEER. J gave up 4 bases and V 0 bases, and 7 bases lay outside the gene matches. The CDR3 is made up of 16 amino acids. CDR3 region: CASSQDLGQGGYEQYF. The DNA for the CDR3 is TGCGCCAGCAGCCAAGATCTGGGACAGGGTGGGTACGAGCAGTACTTC.

This chain connects TRBV7-8 to TRBJ1-1; D is undetermined. This CDR3 has 13 residues. Germline V gene sequence: CDR1 SGHVS, CDR2 FQNEAQ. V shed 5 bases and J shed 6 bases, with 13 bases lying between them. CDR3 sequence: CASSPTPGAEAFF. Here the CDR3 DNA reads TGTGCCAGCAGCCCGACCCCAGGCGCTGAAGCTTTCTTT.

V is TRBV19 and J is TRBJ2-5; 9 nucleotides align to TRBD2. Germline V lookup: CDR1 LNHDA, CDR2 SQIVND (reference sequence). The CDR3 is 16 amino acids. Losses at the gene ends were 5 bases for V and 2 bases for J; bases not matched to a gene: 9. CDR3 protein: CASSFGLAGLQETQYF. DNA for the CDR3: TGTGCCAGTAGTTTCGGTCTAGCGGGGTTACAAGAGACCCAGTACTTC.

V and J are TRBV4-1 and TRBJ2-3; perhaps TRBD2 as D (5 bases). With 4 bases removed from V and 7 bases from J, the gap between germline ends came to 21 bases. This CDR3 comprises 16 residues. The germline V gene encodes CDR1 MGHRA and CDR2 YSYEKL. The CDR3 nucleotides are TGCGCCAGCAGCCCGGGCTTGGGTGTATCGGGAAATACGCAGTATTTT. It translates to CASSPGLGVSGNTQYF.

The chain carries TRBV4-2 and TRBJ2-2; 7 bases align to TRBD1. J gave up 5 bases and V 3 bases, and 6 bases lay outside the gene matches. The CDR3 totals 15 residues. Germline CDR1 LGHNA, CDR2 YNFKEQ. CDR3 protein: CASSHSTGYTGELFF. For the CDR3, the DNA is TGTGCCAGCAGCCACTCGACAGGGTATACCGGGGAGCTGTTTTTT.

The chain has TRBV4-2 and TRBJ2-7, with 8 bases lining up with TRBD2. J lost 3 bases, V lost 1 base, and 5 bases had no gene match. The germline V gene has CDR1 LGHNA and CDR2 YNFKEQ. CDR3 length: 15 residues. The CDR3 bases are TGTGCCAGCAGCCAAGCAAGTAGCGGGAACTACGAGCAGTACTTC. It specifies CASSQASSGNYEQYF.

The rearrangement links TRBV12-5 to TRBJ2-5, with D possibly matching TRBD1 (5 bases). The CDR3 is made up of 12 amino acids. Trimming removed 11 bases at V and 6 bases at J, with 16 bases between. Germline CDR1 LGHNT, CDR2 FRNRAP. The CDR3, as DNA: TGTGCTCTTAGGGCAGGGTTGAAGACCCAGTACTTC. It specifies CALRAGLKTQYF.

This chain links TRBV11-3 with TRBJ2-3, with 10 bases lining up with TRBD2. This CDR3 comprises 16 residues. Germline V lookup: CDR1 SGHNT, CDR2 YENEEA. The V segment lost 8 bases and the J segment 2 bases; nucleotides outside the gene matches: 10. CDR3 amino acids: CASAPRTSGFTDTQYF. DNA of the CDR3: TGTGCCAGCGCACCACGGACTAGCGGATTCACAGATACGCAGTATTTT.

Notes on this clone: The same CDR3 is also encoded by other DNA sequences in this sample. This chain joins TRBV6-5 and TRBJ1-1; no definite D call. Between the trimmed V and J ends, which lost 0 bases and 0 bases, there was a span of 8 bases. The CDR3 sequence is 15 residues long. In germline, CDR1 is MNHEY, CDR2 SVGAGI. CDR3 residues: CASSYSVRVNTEAFF. CDR3 nucleotides: TGTGCCAGCAGTTACTCGGTGCGGGTGAACACTGAAGCTTTCTTT.

This clone has more than one count but fewer than ten. The chain carries TRBV2 and TRBJ2-3; tentatively, D is TRBD1 (6 bases). Deletions cut 5 bases from V and 0 bases from J, with 12 bases between. The CDR3 runs 15 residues. From germline, CDR1 is SNHLY and CDR2 FYNNEI. The CDR3 spells CASSWTEPSTDTQYF. For the CDR3, the DNA is TGTGCCAGCAGTTGGACAGAACCTAGCACAGATACGCAGTATTTT.

This clone was counted only a few times. This CDR3 reads CASSLRRNQPQHF. The CDR3 DNA reads as TGTGCCAGCAGCTTACGGAGGAATCAGCCCCAGCATTTT. The chain is built from TRBV7-2 and TRBJ1-5; D gene ambiguous. Germline CDR1 and CDR2: SGHTA and FQGNSA. CDR3 length equals 13 residues. Trimming shortened V by 2 bases and J by 4 bases, and 6 bases separated the two germline ends.